Below are 16 T cell receptor beta chains sequenced from a single sample in a study of T cell repertoires in cytomegalovirus infection. TCRdb analysed the reads with MiXCR anew, one entry per CDR3 protein. The sample consists of more than 250,000 distinct CDR3 sequences, 25% of them appearing once. The antigens of these receptors remain unknown. Specimen: cultured PBMCs, collected from culture after CMV antigen stimulation. All receptors derive from a human donor in good health (CMV status not recorded). Some clones in this sample may be carry-over from other donors' samples.

V gene TRBV20-1 combines with J gene TRBJ2-1; 7 bases fit TRBD2. Germline V CDR1 and CDR2: DFQATT, SNEGSKA (reference sequence). V was pared by 6 bases and J by 7 bases, with 6 bases of the junction left unmatched. The CDR3 covers 12 residues. The CDR3 DNA reads as TGCAGTGCCTTAACTAGCGAGAATGAGCAGTTCTTC. It specifies CSALTSENEQFF.

A few counts support this clonotype. The V gene is TRBV11-3, the J gene TRBJ1-1, with 11 positions matching TRBD1. Trimming took 8 bases from V and 1 from J; bases not matched to a gene: 0. Germline CDR1 SGHNT, CDR2 YENEEA. The CDR3 spans 13 residues. The CDR3 loop is CASGQGANTEAFF. DNA of the CDR3: TGTGCCAGCGGACAGGGGGCGAACACTGAAGCTTTCTTT. The variable domain in full, with the rest retrieved from reference TRBV11-3 and TRBJ1-1, is EAGVVQSPRYKIIEKKQPVAFWCNPISGHNTLYWYLQNLGQGPELLIRYENEEAVDDSQLPKDRFSAERLKGVDSTLKIQPAELGDSAVYLCASGQGANTEAFFGQGTRLTVV.

This clonotype was seen more than once but under ten times. The V and J genes are TRBV7-6 and TRBJ1-3; weak D call: TRBD1 (5 bases). The V end was cut by 8 bases, the J end by 0 bases, with 14 bases between. The CDR3 contains 15 residues. The germline V gene has CDR1 SGHVS and CDR2 FNYEAQ. CDR3 sequence reads: CASADRGSSGNTIYF. The CDR3 DNA sequence: TGTGCCAGCGCGGACCGGGGGAGCTCTGGAAACACCATATATTTT.

This clonotype was detected a few times. The chain recombines TRBV6-2 or TRBV6-3 with TRBJ2-7, with 9 bases identical to TRBD2. Germline V gene sequence: CDR1 MNHEY, CDR2 SVGEGT. V lost 2 bases and J lost 1; bases outside the gene matches: 6. CDR3 length: 16 residues. The CDR3 DNA reads as TGTGCCAGCAGTTACGTTAGCGGGGGATTATCCTACGAGCAGTACGTC. Amino acids: CASSYVSGGLSYEQYV.

This clonotype has a handful of counts. V and J are TRBV28 and TRBJ2-2, with 8 positions matching TRBD2. Germline CDR1 MDHEN, CDR2 SYDVKM. V lost 2 bases to trimming and J lost 5 bases; unmatched junction nucleotides: 4. This CDR3 has 15 residues. The DNA of the CDR3 is TGTGCCAGCAGTTTACCAGCGGGAGTTACCGGGGAGCTGTTTTTT. This gives the protein CASSLPAGVTGELFF.

This clonotype came up many times. The chain combines TRBV7-2 with TRBJ2-5, with 7 positions matching TRBD1. CDR3 size: 16 residues. V shed 2 bases and J 4 bases; nucleotides not matched to a gene: 10. CDR1 is SGHTA, CDR2 FQGNSA, per germline. CDR3 loop: CASSLNRQGDGETQYF. The CDR3 region has the DNA TGTGCCAGCAGCTTAAATAGACAGGGTGATGGAGAGACCCAGTACTTC.

The rearrangement links TRBV11-3 to TRBJ2-1, with TRBD2 identical over 8 bases. Unmatched junction bases numbered 12, after V lost 0 bases and J lost 8 bases. This CDR3 spans 17 amino acids. CDR1 and CDR2 from the germline V gene are SGHNT and YENEEA. This chain's CDR3 is CASSLEWFKREQDEQFF. The CDR3 nucleotides are TGTGCCAGCAGCTTAGAGTGGTTCAAGCGGGAGCAGGATGAGCAGTTCTTC.

The rearrangement uses TRBV7-8 and TRBJ2-7; 7 positions match TRBD1. V lost 5 bases to trimming and J lost 6 bases; unmatched junction nucleotides: 7. CDR3 size: 13 residues. In germline, CDR1 is SGHVS, CDR2 FQNEAQ. The CDR3 DNA reads TGTGCCAGCAGCGGCAGGGGGTCGGGCGAGCAGTACGTC. Protein sequence: CASSGRGSGEQYV.

This chain connects TRBV5-1 to TRBJ2-3; 7 bases are shared with TRBD2. The V gene's germline CDR1 is SGHRS and CDR2 YFSETQ. The CDR3 consists of 15 residues. Trimming at V came to 0 bases and at J to 5 bases, leaving 6 bases not matched to a gene. CDR3: CASSLAGTTKDTQYF. The CDR3 region has the DNA TGCGCCAGCAGCTTGGCCGGGACTACCAAAGATACGCAGTATTTT.

The chain uses TRBV19 and TRBJ2-1; tentatively, D is TRBD1 or TRBD2 (5 bases each). V lost 10 bases, J lost 4 bases, and 17 bases lay in between. CDR3 size: 14 residues. Germline CDR1 LNHDA, CDR2 SQIVND (reference sequence). This CDR3 is CATKRDAGYNEQFF. The CDR3 nucleotides are TGTGCCACTAAACGGGACGCCGGGTACAATGAGCAGTTCTTC.

This clonotype showed up just a few times. The chain is built from TRBV12-3 or TRBV12-4 and TRBJ2-3, with D hard to call. With 1 base removed from V and 0 bases from J, the gap between germline ends came to 8 bases. This CDR3 comprises 15 residues. This chain's CDR3 is CASSLGTLSTDTQYF. The CDR3 DNA follows: TGTGCCAGCAGTTTAGGGACCCTTAGCACAGATACGCAGTATTTT.

This clonotype was observed many times. This chain links TRBV6-2 or TRBV6-3 with TRBJ2-2; a possible D gene is TRBD2 (6 bases). Between the trimmed V and J ends, which lost 6 bases and 0 bases, there was a span of 11 bases. This CDR3 is 15 amino acids long. Looked up from germline, CDR1 is MNHEY and CDR2 is SVGEGT. The CDR3 reads CASRTPGANTGELFF. CDR3 in DNA: TGTGCCAGCAGAACGCCGGGGGCGAACACCGGGGAGCTGTTTTTT.

This clonotype was recorded a few times. The CDR3 spells CASSPMTEVQPQHF. CDR3 coding DNA: TGTGCCAGCTCACCTATGACAGAGGTGCAGCCCCAGCATTTT. The rearrangement links TRBV18 to TRBJ1-5; possible D gene TRBD1, 5 bases. The V end was cut by 3 bases, the J end by 7 bases, with 13 bases between. The V gene's germline CDR1 is KGHSH and CDR2 LQKENI. CDR3 length: 14 residues.

The sample holds many counts of this clonotype. The CDR3 is CASSLSPGRNYEQYF. In DNA form, the CDR3 reads TGTGCCAGCAGCCTTTCCCCGGGACGGAACTACGAGCAGTACTTC. The chain employs TRBV5-5 and TRBJ2-7, with D perhaps assigned TRBD1 or TRBD2 (5 bases each). This CDR3 has 15 amino acids. Germline V gene data show CDR1 as SGHKS and CDR2 as YYEKEE (reference sequence). V gave up 4 bases and J gave up 3 bases, with 17 bases separating them.

This clonotype was counted a few times. This sequence joins TRBV6-1 and TRBJ2-7; TRBD1 aligns across 9 bases. CDR3 length: 11 amino acids. CDR1 is MNHNS and CDR2 is SASEGT in the germline V gene. The V gene end was trimmed by 4 bases and the J gene end by 12 bases; junction bases not matched to a gene: 4. The CDR3 loop is CASSVGQGLYV. CDR3 bases: TGTGCCAGCAGTGTCGGACAGGGGCTGTACGTC.

This clonotype appeared a few times. J is TRBJ1-5 and V is TRBV4-1; no clear D. V was pared by 0 bases and J by 0 bases, with 12 bases between. The CDR3 consists of 17 residues. Germline CDR1 and CDR2: MGHRA and YSYEKL. CDR3 coding DNA: TGCGCCAGCAGCCAAGATCCAGGAAGGTATAGCAATCAGCCCCAGCATTTT. Amino acids: CASSQDPGRYSNQPQHF.